Below, 10 T cell receptor beta chains from the same sample are listed, as sequenced in a study of T-cell memory formation after mild COVID-19. TCRdb reprocessed the 5' RACE reads via MiXCR and lists one record per CDR3 protein. The table records about 350,000 distinct CDR3 sequences, 25% to 30% of them present only once. Sequencing input: PBMCs or a T cell subset sorted from them (not recorded which). Source of these receptors: an adult woman who had mild COVID-19 (a few samples of this study predate the infection). Cell type and time point are not known.

This chain links TRBV3-1 with TRBJ2-5, with D perhaps given as TRBD1 or TRBD2 (7 bases each). Germline CDR1 and CDR2: LGHDT and YNNKEL (reference sequence). Trimming left V 4 bases short and J 3 bases short, with 24 bases between. The CDR3 covers 18 residues. CDR3 loop: CASSPAPWKGGGEETQYF. The CDR3 DNA reads TGTGCCAGCAGCCCAGCACCTTGGAAGGGAGGGGGCGAAGAGACCCAGTACTTC.

The chain couples TRBV9 to TRBJ2-3; a possible D gene is TRBD2 (6 bases). Germline V gene lookup returns CDR1 SGDLS and CDR2 YYNGEE. The CDR3 is made up of 16 amino acids. Trimming removed 1 base at V and 5 bases at J, with 17 bases between. CDR3 residues: CASSVRTSPAGDTQYF. DNA for the CDR3: TGTGCCAGCAGCGTACGAACTAGCCCGGCGGGAGATACGCAGTATTTT.

The rearrangement uses TRBV5-1 and TRBJ2-1, with D perhaps matching TRBD2 (6 bases). In germline, CDR1 is SGHRS, CDR2 YFSETQ. CDR3 length: 17 residues. Between the trimmed V and J ends, which lost 3 bases and 0 bases, there was a span of 16 bases. CDR3 in amino acids: CASSYLRGISSYNEQFF. The CDR3 DNA reads as TGCGCCAGCAGCTATCTCCGCGGGATCAGCTCCTACAATGAGCAGTTCTTC.

The gene calls are TRBV29-1 and TRBJ2-7; unclear D gene. Deletions cut 3 bases from V and 2 bases from J, with 8 bases between. This CDR3 region has 12 residues. Germline CDR1 reads SQVTM; CDR2 reads ANQGSEA. CDR3 nucleotide sequence: TGCAGCGTTGATACGGCCCCCTACGAGCAGTACTTC. This gives the protein CSVDTAPYEQYF.

The chain links TRBV30 to TRBJ1-4, with D hard to call. Trimming shortened V by 0 bases and J by 4 bases, and 9 bases separated the two germline ends. CDR3 length: 14 residues. Looked up from germline, CDR1 is GTSNPN and CDR2 is SVGIG (reference sequence). In DNA form, the CDR3 reads TGTGCCTGGAGTGTCACCAGCCTTAATGAAAAACTGTTTTTT. Its translation: CAWSVTSLNEKLFF. Full variable domain (outside the CDR3, taken from reference TRBV30 and TRBJ1-4): SQTIHQWPATLVQPVGSPLSLECTVEGTSNPNLYWYRQAAGRGLQLLFYSVGIGQISSEVPQNLSASRPQDRQFILSSKKLLLSDSGFYLCAWSVTSLNEKLFFGSGTQLSVL.

The chain is built from TRBV20-1 and TRBJ2-7; 8 bases align to TRBD2. This CDR3 is 12 amino acids long. The trim removed 4 bases at V and 3 bases at J, leaving 2 bases unmatched. Germline V lookup: CDR1 DFQATT, CDR2 SNEGSKA (reference sequence). CDR3 amino acids: CSATGGNYEQYF. In nucleotides, the CDR3 is TGCAGTGCTACGGGGGGGAACTACGAGCAGTACTTC.

This clonotype was found a few times. This chain's CDR3 is CATSDTRGTSAYEQYF. DNA for the CDR3: TGTGCCACCAGTGATACCAGGGGCACCAGCGCCTACGAGCAGTACTTC. The chain links TRBV24-1 to TRBJ2-7, with D possibly matching TRBD1 (6 bases). Germline assignment: CDR1 KGHDR and CDR2 SFDVKD. V gave up 3 bases and J gave up 2 bases, with 16 bases separating them. CDR3 size: 16 residues.

This clonotype was counted many times. This chain uses TRBV4-2 with TRBJ2-5; TRBD2 matches at 9 bases. Germline CDR1 reads LGHNA; CDR2 reads YNFKEQ. The ends lost 3 bases at V and 3 bases at J; junction bases unmatched: 5. The CDR3 spans 15 residues. The CDR3 is CASSHVGGGEETQYF. DNA for the CDR3: TGTGCCAGCAGCCACGTGGGCGGGGGGGAAGAGACCCAGTACTTC.

This clonotype occurred a few times. This chain uses TRBV4-1 with TRBJ2-1; TRBD2 aligns across 10 bases. The trim removed 0 bases at V and 2 bases at J, leaving 1 base unmatched. Germline CDR1 MGHRA, CDR2 YSYEKL. The CDR3 is made up of 16 amino acids. In DNA, the CDR3 is TGCGCCAGCAGCCAAGATGGACTAGCGGCCTACAATGAGCAGTTCTTC. Amino acid sequence: CASSQDGLAAYNEQFF.

CDR3 sequence: CASSHRTGRQETQYF. The CDR3, as DNA: TGTGCCAGCAGCCATAGGACAGGACGCCAAGAGACCCAGTACTTC. The chain employs TRBV7-7 and TRBJ2-5; 7 bases match TRBD1. The length of the CDR3 is 15 residues. The trim removed 5 bases at V and 1 base at J, leaving 7 bases unmatched. Per the germline V gene, CDR1 is SSHAT and CDR2 is FNYEAQ (reference sequence).